The clone carrying this TCR beta chain was seen just once. Its specificity is unknown. This entry belongs to a study of T cell responses to AZD1222 COVID-19 vaccine. The method was immunoSEQ multiplex PCR; TCRdb's version includes in-frame clones alone and lacks a portion of them. Among roughly 170,000 clones listed, around 93% were seen once. Study results and caveats: Two doses of AZD1222 preceded a rise in Spike-specific TCR breadth and depth. Baseline testing showed seropositivity in only a handful of AZD1222 recipients. In a largely white British group with more females than males, clonal diversity was possibly underestimated.

The sequences come from peripheral blood, collected on day 0 of AZD1222 vaccination. The receptor was derived from an adult in good health.

CDR3 sequence reads: CASSLFDWLAQSSNQPQHF. The CDR3, as DNA: TGTGCCAGCAGTTTATTTGATTGGCTGGCCCAAAGTAGCAATCAGCCCCAGCATTTT. The chain employs TRBV28 and TRBJ1-5; D ambiguous. V was clipped by 1 base and J by 0 bases, with 19 bases between them. The CDR3 spans 19 residues. Looked up from germline, CDR1 is MDHEN and CDR2 is SYDVKM. The variable domain in full, completed from reference TRBV28 and TRBJ1-5, reads DVKVTQSSRYLVKRTGEKVFLECVQDMDHENMFWYRQDPGLGLRLIYFSYDVKMKEKGDIPEGYSVSREKKERFSLILESASTNQTSMYLCASSLFDWLAQSSNQPQHFGDGTRLSIL.